This TCR beta chain was documented in a study of T cell responses to AZD1222 COVID-19 vaccine. Using immunoSEQ multiplex PCR, the repertoire was profiled, and TCRdb retains in-frame clones only, with some absent. The profile shows about 150,000 clones, 90% of them singletons. The CDR3 runs 20 residues. V dropped 1 base and J dropped 0 bases, with 22 bases sitting between them. The germline V gene has CDR1 SGHVS and CDR2 FNYEAQ. This clonotype was obtained from an adult who received the AZD1222 COVID-19 vaccine. Material: peripheral blood, obtained 28 days after the second AZD1222 dose. This chain uses TRBV7-6 with TRBJ1-3; no clear D gene. This CDR3 is CASSLETIIYRGNSGNTIYF. In DNA, the CDR3 is TGTGCCAGCAGCTTAGAAACAATCATATACCGGGGTAACTCTGGAAACACCATATATTTT. The full variable domain, completed using reference TRBV7-6 and TRBJ1-3, is GAGVSQSPRYKVTKRGQDVALRCDPISGHVSLYWYRQALGQGPEFLTYFNYEAQQDKSGLPNDRFSAERPEGSISTLTIQRTEQRDSAMYRCASSLETIIYRGNSGNTIYFGEGSWLTVV.